The clone carrying this TCR beta chain appeared once. The sample originates from a study of T cell changes during pregnancy in multiple sclerosis. Deletions cut 3 bases from V and 2 bases from J, with 7 bases between. In germline, CDR1 is MNHNY, CDR2 SVGAGI (reference sequence). This CDR3 has 13 amino acids. Assay: immunoSEQ multiplex PCR; the TCRdb copy retains only in-frame clones and omits some. The profile shows about 89,000 clones, about 94% of them singletons. The receptor was derived from a female donor with multiple sclerosis, enrolled in a pregnancy study. The chain combines TRBV6-6 with TRBJ2-5; D is unclear. The sample consisted of peripheral blood, taken in the third trimester of pregnancy. CDR3 sequence (DNA): TGTGCCAGCAGTTATACTCCGCAAGAGACCCAGTACTTC. Translation: CASSYTPQETQYF.